Each of the 21 T cell receptor beta chains below was sequenced from the same sample in a study of blood T cell repertoires in COVID-19 (dated by TCRdb to the early 2020s). Receptor amplification or capture employed the immunoSEQ multiplex PCR assay. In TCRdb, the immuneACCESS table is reduced to in-frame sequences with V and J assigned. These tables do not hold every clone; where another copy was compared, an unresolved V gene accounts for under half, and the others remain unexplained. The table for this sample lists around 280,000 clones; approximately 86% of them were counted only once. Roughly 1.3% of the sample belongs to the ten largest clones. Sample: peripheral blood. The receptor set was obtained from a man aged 65 to 79 with acute or convalescent COVID-19.

The chain uses TRBV30 and TRBJ1-5; D might be TRBD1 (5 bases). Trimming pared 7 bases from V and 6 bases from J, leaving 22 bases between. The CDR3 loop spans 15 amino acids. Germline V gene data show CDR1 as GTSNPN and CDR2 as SVGIG (reference sequence). The DNA for the CDR3 is TGTGCCTTCAACCTAGGGGCGGTTGGGTTTCAGCCCCAGCATTTT. Translated, it gives CAFNLGAVGFQPQHF.

This clone was observed a single time. The chain employs TRBV28 and TRBJ2-3, with TRBD1 as a possible D gene (6 bases). Trimming shortened V by 4 bases and J by 6 bases, and 14 bases separated the two germline ends. The CDR3 is made up of 14 amino acids. In germline, CDR1 is MDHEN, CDR2 SYDVKM. In nucleotides, the CDR3 is TGTGCCAGCAGTTCAGCAGGGGCCGGGGATACGCAGTATTTT. Translation: CASSSAGAGDTQYF. Full variable domain (outside the CDR3, taken from reference TRBV28 and TRBJ2-3): DVKVTQSSRYLVKRTGEKVFLECVQDMDHENMFWYRQDPGLGLRLIYFSYDVKMKEKGDIPEGYSVSREKKERFSLILESASTNQTSMYLCASSSAGAGDTQYFGPGTRLTVL.

The genes are TRBV10-3 and TRBJ1-2; the match to TRBD1 covers 10 bases. The germline V gene has CDR1 ENHRY and CDR2 SYGVKD. V lost 10 bases, J lost 3 bases, and 8 bases stayed unmatched. The CDR3 totals 14 residues. CDR3 in amino acids: CATGTGVGDYGYTF. Here the CDR3 DNA reads TGTGCCACCGGGACAGGGGTTGGCGACTATGGCTACACCTTC.

This chain links TRBV7-9 with TRBJ2-3, with D tentatively TRBD2 (6 bases). The CDR3 is 15 residues long. The V gene lost 5 bases and the J gene lost 1 base, with 13 bases spanning the gap. Germline CDR1 is SEHNR and CDR2 is FQNEAQ (reference sequence). The CDR3 is CASSHGRRGTDTQYF. In nucleotides, the CDR3 is TGTGCCAGCAGCCACGGACGGAGGGGCACAGATACGCAGTATTTT.

J is TRBJ2-2 and V is TRBV25-1, with D perhaps matching TRBD1 (6 bases). Germline CDR1 and CDR2: MGHDK and SYGVNS. This CDR3 comprises 15 residues. V dropped 2 bases and J dropped 4 bases, with 11 bases sitting between them. CDR3 protein: CASSEGQIITGELFF. The DNA of the CDR3 is TGTGCCAGCAGTGAAGGACAGATCATCACCGGGGAGCTGTTTTTT.

On this clone: A junction end diverges from the germline sequence, so it may reflect a read error. CDR3 bases: TGCGCCAGCAGCTTGGGGGTTGGAGACACCATATATTTT. This encodes CASSLGVGDTIYF. The rearrangement joins TRBV5-1 to TRBJ1-3; D ambiguous. Germline V gene sequence: CDR1 SGHRS, CDR2 YFSETQ. CDR3 length equals 13 residues.

The genes are TRBV5-4 and TRBJ2-7; 8 bases align to TRBD2. CDR1 and CDR2 (germline): SGHNT, YYREEE (reference sequence). V trimming: 0 bases; J trimming: 4 bases; junction bases outside the gene matches: 6. There are 15 residues in the CDR3. The CDR3 sequence: CASSLGRGASYEQYF. CDR3 DNA: TGTGCCAGCAGCTTGGGGCGGGGGGCATCGTACGAGCAGTACTTC.

This clone has a single count. The chain employs TRBV3-1 (or the pseudogene TRBV3-2) and TRBJ1-1; 7 positions agree with TRBD1. CDR1 is LGHDT, CDR2 YNNKEL, per germline (reference sequence). The V and J ends lost 3 bases and 1 base, in that order; junction bases with no gene match: 5. The length of the CDR3 is 15 residues. For the CDR3, the DNA is TGTGCCAGCAGCCACCTAGACAGGGCGAACACTGAAGCTTTCTTT. This gives the protein CASSHLDRANTEAFF.

As concerns this clone: The junction does not match germline at one end; this may be a read error. This chain links TRBV2 with TRBJ2-3, with D perhaps matching TRBD2 (7 bases). Looked up from germline, CDR1 is SNHLY and CDR2 is FYNNEI. This CDR3 comprises 13 residues. The CDR3 DNA sequence: TGTGCCTGCAGTCGGGGGGCCGTAGATACGCAGTATTTT. Amino acid sequence: CACSRGAVDTQYF.

The table lists this clone with a few counts. The chain couples TRBV6-2 or TRBV6-3 to TRBJ2-7; 8 bases match TRBD2. The V segment lost 5 bases and the J segment 2 bases; nucleotides outside the gene matches: 8. This CDR3 region has 15 residues. The germline gives CDR1 MNHEY, CDR2 SVGEGT. For the CDR3, the DNA is TGTGCCAGCAGTACCCTAGCGGGTACTACCTACGAGCAGTACTTC. Encoded protein: CASSTLAGTTYEQYF.

This clone was seen just once. This sequence joins TRBV6-5 and TRBJ1-5; TRBD1 is a possible D gene (6 bases). V was cut by 4 bases and J by 6 bases, with 10 bases left in between. The germline V gene encodes CDR1 MNHEY and CDR2 SVGAGI. The CDR3 has 13 amino acids. CDR3 nucleotide sequence: TGTGCCAGCAGTTCTGTAGGGGGTCAGCCCCAGCATTTT. Translation gives CASSSVGGQPQHF.

The rearrangement links TRBV28 to TRBJ2-7, with TRBD1 matching over 7 bases. Germline loops: CDR1 MDHEN, CDR2 SYDVKM. After removal of 6 bases from V and 7 bases from J, the junction contained 6 bases not matched to a gene. This CDR3 is 12 amino acids long. The CDR3 DNA follows: TGTGCCAGCAGCCGGACGACAGGGGAGCAGTACTTC. It codes for CASSRTTGEQYF. Looking up the rest from reference TRBV28 and TRBJ2-7 gives the full variable domain: DVKVTQSSRYLVKRTGEKVFLECVQDMDHENMFWYRQDPGLGLRLIYFSYDVKMKEKGDIPEGYSVSREKKERFSLILESASTNQTSMYLCASSRTTGEQYFGPGTRLTVT.

The chain couples TRBV4-2 to TRBJ2-5; no firm D call. CDR1 is LGHNA, CDR2 YNFKEQ, per germline. V lost 4 bases and J 3 bases, leaving 18 bases between the germline ends. The CDR3 is 16 amino acids. CDR3 DNA: TGTGCCAGCAGCCCCGTTCAAGGAGATGTAAAAGAGACCCAGTACTTC. Its protein product is CASSPVQGDVKETQYF.

The gene calls are TRBV28 and TRBJ1-2, with TRBD1 as a possible D gene (6 bases). Germline-derived CDR1 and CDR2 are MDHEN and SYDVKM. V lost 4 bases and J 0 bases, leaving 21 bases between the germline ends. The CDR3 spans 18 residues. For the CDR3, the DNA is TGTGCCAGCAGTTCCCAGAACTACAGGGCCGGAACTAACTATGGCTACACCTTC. Amino acids: CASSSQNYRAGTNYGYTF.

This chain uses TRBV7-8 with TRBJ2-1, with TRBD1 as a possible D gene (6 bases). Germline V gene lookup returns CDR1 SGHVS and CDR2 FQNEAQ. V was pared by 1 base and J by 6 bases, with 16 bases between. This CDR3 spans 16 amino acids. CDR3: CASSLGPAGVGNEQFF. The CDR3 DNA is TGTGCCAGCAGCTTAGGCCCGGCAGGGGTCGGCAATGAGCAGTTCTTC.

In DNA form, the CDR3 reads TGTGCCAGCAGTTTTTGGACTAGCGGGAAGAGCTCCTACAATGAGCAGTTCTTC. This encodes CASSFWTSGKSSYNEQFF. The chain has TRBV28 and TRBJ2-1; 12 bases line up with TRBD2. The germline V gene encodes CDR1 MDHEN and CDR2 SYDVKM. With 3 bases clipped from V and 0 bases from J, the junction kept 6 bases outside the gene matches. This CDR3 region has 18 residues.

Details on this clone: Different DNA sequences within this sample yield the same CDR3. J is TRBJ1-2 and V is TRBV7-9; TRBD1 is a possible D gene (5 bases). The length of the CDR3 is 12 residues. V gave up 5 bases and J gave up 5 bases, with 9 bases separating them. Germline loops: CDR1 SEHNR, CDR2 FQNEAQ (reference sequence). The CDR3 DNA follows: TGTGCCAGCAGCCCCGACAGTTATGGCTACACCTTC. Translated: CASSPDSYGYTF.

The chain uses TRBV10-3 and TRBJ2-3; perhaps TRBD2 as D (5 bases). In germline, CDR1 is ENHRY, CDR2 SYGVKD. V dropped 8 bases and J dropped 0 bases, with 12 bases sitting between them. The CDR3 spans 14 residues. CDR3 residues: CAIGGFSSTDTQYF. The DNA of the CDR3 is TGTGCCATCGGAGGATTTTCTAGCACAGATACGCAGTATTTT.

The CDR3 here is CASSQDLQTVAKNIQYF. CDR3 DNA sequence: TGCGCCAGCAGCCAAGATCTCCAGACAGTAGCCAAAAACATTCAGTACTTC. The V call is TRBV4-3, the J call TRBJ2-4, with a tentative D call TRBD1 (5 bases). The ends were cut back, 0 bases at V and 0 bases at J, with 12 bases in the middle. The CDR3 is 17 residues long. The germline gives CDR1 LGHNA, CDR2 YSLEER.

The chain links TRBV6-2 or TRBV6-3 to TRBJ1-2, with unresolved D. V lost 5 bases and J lost 5, with 9 bases in between. The CDR3 sequence is 12 residues long. Germline V gene sequence: CDR1 MNHEY, CDR2 SVGEGT. CDR3 sequence (DNA): TGTGCCAGCAGTCCACAAATTTATGGCTACACCTTC. This sequence encodes CASSPQIYGYTF.

The chain couples TRBV23-1 to TRBJ2-7, with TRBD1 matching over 8 bases. TRBV23-1 qualifies as an ORF whose function is uncertain. CDR3 length: 16 amino acids. J was trimmed by 5 bases and V by 0 bases; bases with no gene match: 9. CDR3 sequence (DNA): TGCGCCAGCAGTCAATCCCACAGGGGGTATTTCAACGAGCAGTACTTC. Translating gives CASSQSHRGYFNEQYF.